Reported below is one T cell receptor (beta chain). The specificity of this receptor is unknown. No base-level quality is on record; no much larger clone is a single base apart. TCR beta CDR3 regions were amplified from genomic DNA by bias-controlled multiplex PCR with the immunoSEQ v3 hsTCRB kit. An Illumina NextSeq 500 was used to sequence the TCR libraries, reaching around 1.8 million read pairs at survey level or roughly 5-6.5 million at deep level. The original methods were these. V, D and J genes were assigned, non-productive sequences were removed, and clonality was reported by immunoSEQ Analyzer software. Repertoires were compared using productive Simpson clonality and Morisita overlap index of productive TRB rearrangements between infused TIL and blood. For each clone in blood, the absolute clonotype count was estimated by multiplying the lymphocyte count by the CD3+ fraction and by the clone's productive frequency. TCRdb took this table from immuneACCESS and kept in-frame rearrangements with V and J called. Such tables lack part of the clones; where checked against another copy, unresolved V genes explain under half of the gap, and the rest is unexplained. Clonal size and the V and J genes are those of that table, whereas D and trimming came from the DNA. The table for this sample lists 50,000 or so clones; around 79% of them were counted only once. 4% to 5.5% of the sample is taken by the ten largest.

The data were obtained in a study of TIL therapy for anti-PD-1-resistant metastatic lung cancer (dated by TCRdb to the early 2020s). In terms of the full investigation: Tumors were harvested prior to any PD-1/PD-L1 blockade, after which nivolumab was administered to patients, and lymphodepletion, expanded TIL infusion and IL-2 were given to patients who progressed. Across the cohort, whole-exome sequencing showed a median non-synonymous tumor mutation burden of about 1.6 mutations per megabase. T cell receptor beta sequencing of tumor and peripheral blood served to follow clonotypes across the tumor, the expanded TIL product, and serial blood samples. Enrolled patients had a median age of around 49 years (range 38-75) and a median tumor PD-L1 proportion score of under 7%. The cohort was composed predominantly of lung adenocarcinoma, with a handful of EGFR-mutant and two ALK-rearranged tumors included, and half of patients were identified as current or former smokers.

The time point label here, explained by the study, means: pre-treatment sample, taken before nivolumab and TIL therapy. Adults with stage 4 NSCLC were enrolled in a dual-center phase I trial from 2017 to early 2020. The samples were obtained from a phase I trial that was single-arm and open-label and tested tumor-infiltrating lymphocyte therapy combined with nivolumab in advanced non-small cell lung cancer. Blood mononuclear cells from EDTA tubes were separated on a Ficoll gradient and snap-frozen as pellets, and DNA was extracted from the cells using a Qiagen mini-prep kit. The CDR3 spans 14 residues, from the cysteine through the phenylalanine. The retained sequence is limited to the CDR3, 42 bases, with the frame set at the first base. In the germline V gene (reference sequence), CDR1 corresponds to SEHNR and CDR2 to FQNEAQ. Clipping removes 5 bases from V and 6 bases from J, with 5 as the unmatched junction base count.

The research as a whole found: Generalizability was limited because the cohort was highly selected, with more treatment-naive, never-smoker and oncogene-addicted patients included than is typical. The baseline peripheral repertoire was partially replaced by infused TIL clonotypes, which then decayed over months, and persistence showed no apparent association with response. The study protocol defined all tumor marker inferences as exploratory.

This clonotype was sampled from a woman between 25 and 85 years old with non-small cell lung cancer. The receptor chain draws on TRBV7-9 and TRBJ2-2; the junction holds 8 bases that match TRBD1. Sequenced material: blood, taken at baseline. Read as DNA, the sequence is TGTGCCAGCAGCACCGGACAGGGAGCCGGGGAGCTGTTTTTT. It encodes CASSTGQGAGELFF.